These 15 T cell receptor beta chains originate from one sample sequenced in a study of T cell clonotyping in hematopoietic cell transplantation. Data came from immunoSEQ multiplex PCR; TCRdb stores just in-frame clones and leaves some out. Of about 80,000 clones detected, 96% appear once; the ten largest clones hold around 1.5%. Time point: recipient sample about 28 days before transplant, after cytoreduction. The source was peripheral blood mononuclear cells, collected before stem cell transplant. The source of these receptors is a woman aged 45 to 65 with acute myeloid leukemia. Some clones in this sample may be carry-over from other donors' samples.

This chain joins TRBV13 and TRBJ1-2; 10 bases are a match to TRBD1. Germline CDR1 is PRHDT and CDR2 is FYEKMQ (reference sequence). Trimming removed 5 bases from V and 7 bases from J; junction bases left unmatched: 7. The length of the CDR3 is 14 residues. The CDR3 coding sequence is TGTGCCAGCAGCCGGGACAGGGGATTGTTTGGCTACACCTTC. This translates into CASSRDRGLFGYTF.

The DNA for the CDR3 is TGTGCCAGCAGTGAATTCGCAGGGGAACGGTACGAGCAGTACTTC. Translated, it gives CASSEFAGERYEQYF. This rearrangement joins TRBV6-1 to TRBJ2-7, with D possibly TRBD1 on 6 matching bases. Trimming cost V 2 bases and J 4 bases, with 15 bases left between them. Germline V gene lookup returns CDR1 MNHNS and CDR2 SASEGT. CDR3 length: 15 amino acids.

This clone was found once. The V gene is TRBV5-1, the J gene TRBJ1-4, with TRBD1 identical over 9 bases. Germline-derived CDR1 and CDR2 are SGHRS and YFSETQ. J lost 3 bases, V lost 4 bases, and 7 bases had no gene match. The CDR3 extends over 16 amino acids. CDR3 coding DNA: TGCGCCAGCAGCCCAGACAGGGGGATCGCTAATGAAAAACTGTTTTTT. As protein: CASSPDRGIANEKLFF. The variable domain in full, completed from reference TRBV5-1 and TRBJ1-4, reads KAGVTQTPRYLIKTRGQQVTLSCSPISGHRSVSWYQQTPGQGLQFLFEYFSETQRNKGNFPGRFSGRQFSNSRSEMNVSTLELGDSALYLCASSPDRGIANEKLFFGSGTQLSVL.

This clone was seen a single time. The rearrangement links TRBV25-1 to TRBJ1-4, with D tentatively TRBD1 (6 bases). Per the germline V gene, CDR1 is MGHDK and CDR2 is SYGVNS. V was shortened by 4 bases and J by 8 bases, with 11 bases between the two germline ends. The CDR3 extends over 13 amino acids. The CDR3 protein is CASSVQGQEKLFF. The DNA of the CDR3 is TGTGCCAGCAGTGTTCAGGGGCAAGAAAAACTGTTTTTT. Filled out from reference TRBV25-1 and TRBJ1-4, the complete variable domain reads EADIYQTPRYLVIGTGKKITLECSQTMGHDKMYWYQQDPGMELHLIHYSYGVNSTEKGDLSSESTVSRIRTEHFPLTLESARPSHTSQYLCASSVQGQEKLFFGSGTQLSVL.

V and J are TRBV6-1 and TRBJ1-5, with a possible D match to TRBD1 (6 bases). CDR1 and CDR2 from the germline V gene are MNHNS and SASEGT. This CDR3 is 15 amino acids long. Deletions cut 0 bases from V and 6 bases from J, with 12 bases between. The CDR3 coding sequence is TGTGCCAGCAGTGAAGCTACAGGGATGGGTCAGCCCCAGCATTTT. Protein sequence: CASSEATGMGQPQHF.

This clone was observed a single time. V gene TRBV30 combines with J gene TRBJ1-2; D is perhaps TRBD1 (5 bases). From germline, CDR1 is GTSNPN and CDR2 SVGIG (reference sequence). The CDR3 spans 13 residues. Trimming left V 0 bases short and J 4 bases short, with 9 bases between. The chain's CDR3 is CAWSVGQGYGYTF. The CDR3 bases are TGTGCCTGGAGTGTAGGGCAGGGCTATGGCTACACCTTC.

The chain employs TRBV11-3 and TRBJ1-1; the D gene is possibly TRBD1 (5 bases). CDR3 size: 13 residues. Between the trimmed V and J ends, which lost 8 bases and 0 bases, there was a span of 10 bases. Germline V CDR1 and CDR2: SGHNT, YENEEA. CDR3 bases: TGTGCCAGCGCGGGGGAGATGAACACTGAAGCTTTCTTT. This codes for CASAGEMNTEAFF.

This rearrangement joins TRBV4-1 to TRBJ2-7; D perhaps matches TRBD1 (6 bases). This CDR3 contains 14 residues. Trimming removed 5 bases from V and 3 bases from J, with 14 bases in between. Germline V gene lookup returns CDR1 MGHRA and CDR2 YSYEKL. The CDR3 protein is CASSAGRGGYEQYF. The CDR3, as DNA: TGCGCCAGCAGCGCTGGCCGAGGGGGCTACGAGCAGTACTTC.

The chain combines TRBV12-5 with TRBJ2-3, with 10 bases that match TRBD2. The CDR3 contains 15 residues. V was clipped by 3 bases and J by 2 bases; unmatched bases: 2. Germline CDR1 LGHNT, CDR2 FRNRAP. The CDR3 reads CASGLLAGSTDTQYF. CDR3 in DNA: TGTGCTAGTGGTTTACTAGCGGGGTCCACAGATACGCAGTATTTT.

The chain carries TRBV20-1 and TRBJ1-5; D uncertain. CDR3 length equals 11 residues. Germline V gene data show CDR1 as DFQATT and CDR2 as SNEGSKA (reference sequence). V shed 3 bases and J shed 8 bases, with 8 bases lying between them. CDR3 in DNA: TGCAGTGCTAGTAAACTCGAGCCCCAGCATTTT. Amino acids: CSASKLEPQHF.

DNA for the CDR3: TGTGCCTGGAGTGTAATGGTAGAAAAACTGTTTTTT. Its translation: CAWSVMVEKLFF. This chain joins TRBV30 and TRBJ1-4; D unclear. Deletions cut 0 bases from V and 8 bases from J, with 7 bases between. Looked up from germline, CDR1 is GTSNPN and CDR2 is SVGIG (reference sequence). There are 12 residues in the CDR3.

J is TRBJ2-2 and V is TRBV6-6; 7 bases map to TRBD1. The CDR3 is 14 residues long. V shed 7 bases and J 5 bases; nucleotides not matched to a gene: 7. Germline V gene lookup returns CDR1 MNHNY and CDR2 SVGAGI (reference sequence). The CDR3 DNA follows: TGTGCCAGCAATGACAGGGTTGGGACCGGGGAGCTGTTTTTT. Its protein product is CASNDRVGTGELFF.

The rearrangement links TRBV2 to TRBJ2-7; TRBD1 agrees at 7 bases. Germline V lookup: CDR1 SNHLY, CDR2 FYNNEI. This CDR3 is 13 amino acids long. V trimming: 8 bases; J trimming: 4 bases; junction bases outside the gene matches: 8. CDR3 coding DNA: TGTGCCAGCTTAAATCAGGGGGAGTACGAGCAGTACTTC. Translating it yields CASLNQGEYEQYF.

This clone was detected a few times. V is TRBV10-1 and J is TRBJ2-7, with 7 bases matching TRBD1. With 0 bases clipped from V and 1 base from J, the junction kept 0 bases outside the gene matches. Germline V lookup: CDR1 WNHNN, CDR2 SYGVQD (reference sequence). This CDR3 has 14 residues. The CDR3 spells CASSESTGSYEQYF. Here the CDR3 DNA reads TGCGCCAGCAGTGAGTCGACAGGGTCCTACGAGCAGTACTTC.

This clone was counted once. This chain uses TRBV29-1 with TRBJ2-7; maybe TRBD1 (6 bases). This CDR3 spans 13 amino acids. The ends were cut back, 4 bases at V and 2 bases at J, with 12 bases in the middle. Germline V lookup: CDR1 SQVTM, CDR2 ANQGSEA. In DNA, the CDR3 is TGCAGCGTTGGCGAGACAGGACCCTACGAGCAGTACTTC. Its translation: CSVGETGPYEQYF.